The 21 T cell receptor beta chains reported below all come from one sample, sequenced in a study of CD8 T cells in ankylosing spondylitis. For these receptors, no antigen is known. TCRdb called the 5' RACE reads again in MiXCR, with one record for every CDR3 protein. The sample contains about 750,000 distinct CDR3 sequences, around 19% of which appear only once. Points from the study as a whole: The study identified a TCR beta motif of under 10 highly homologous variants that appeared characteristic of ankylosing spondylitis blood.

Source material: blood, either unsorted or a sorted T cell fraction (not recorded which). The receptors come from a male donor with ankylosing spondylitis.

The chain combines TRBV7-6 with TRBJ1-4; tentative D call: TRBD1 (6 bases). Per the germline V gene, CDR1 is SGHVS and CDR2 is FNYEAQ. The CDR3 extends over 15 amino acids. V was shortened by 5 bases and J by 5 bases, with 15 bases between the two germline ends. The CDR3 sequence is CASSQVQGLNEKLFF. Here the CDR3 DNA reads TGTGCCAGCAGCCAAGTACAGGGTTTGAATGAAAAACTGTTTTTT.

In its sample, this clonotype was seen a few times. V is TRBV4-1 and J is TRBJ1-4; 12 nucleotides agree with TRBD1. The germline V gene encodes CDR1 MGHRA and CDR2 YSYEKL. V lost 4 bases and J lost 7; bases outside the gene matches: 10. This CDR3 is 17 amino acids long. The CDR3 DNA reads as TGCGCCAGCAGCCCGGGACAGGGGGCTCCCGGGTTTGAAAAACTGTTTTTT. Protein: CASSPGQGAPGFEKLFF.

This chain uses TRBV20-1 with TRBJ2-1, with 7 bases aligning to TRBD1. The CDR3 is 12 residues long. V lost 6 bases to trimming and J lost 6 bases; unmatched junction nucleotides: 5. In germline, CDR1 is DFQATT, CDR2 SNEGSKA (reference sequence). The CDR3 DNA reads TGCAGTGCGGACAGGACAGGCAATGAGCAGTTCTTC. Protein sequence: CSADRTGNEQFF.

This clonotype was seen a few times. The chain's CDR3 is CASSYNREDYGYTF. For the CDR3, the DNA is TGTGCCAGCAGTTACAACAGGGAAGACTATGGCTACACCTTC. The chain couples TRBV6-5 to TRBJ1-2; D is possibly TRBD1 (6 bases). The CDR3 consists of 14 residues. The germline V and J ends were trimmed by 2 bases and 3 bases, with 10 bases remaining between them. CDR1 is MNHEY, CDR2 SVGAGI, per germline.

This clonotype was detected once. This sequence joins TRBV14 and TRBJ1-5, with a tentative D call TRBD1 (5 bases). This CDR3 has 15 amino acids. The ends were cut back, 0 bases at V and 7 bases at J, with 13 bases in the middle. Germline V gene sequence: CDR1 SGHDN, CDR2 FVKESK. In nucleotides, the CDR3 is TGTGCCAGCAGCCAAGATACGGGGGGAACCCAGCCCCAGCATTTT. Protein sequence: CASSQDTGGTQPQHF.

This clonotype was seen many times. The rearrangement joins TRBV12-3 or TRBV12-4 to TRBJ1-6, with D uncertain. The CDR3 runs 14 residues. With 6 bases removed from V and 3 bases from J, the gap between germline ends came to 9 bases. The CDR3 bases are TGTGCCAGCAGGGAAGAACTCTATAATTCACCCCTCCACTTT. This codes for CASREELYNSPLHF.

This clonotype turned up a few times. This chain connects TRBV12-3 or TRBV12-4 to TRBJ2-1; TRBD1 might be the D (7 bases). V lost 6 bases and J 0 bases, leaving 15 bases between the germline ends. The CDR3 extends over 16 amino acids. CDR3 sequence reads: CASSVNRGGSYNEQFF. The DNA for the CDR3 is TGTGCCAGCAGCGTTAACAGGGGAGGCTCCTACAATGAGCAGTTCTTC.

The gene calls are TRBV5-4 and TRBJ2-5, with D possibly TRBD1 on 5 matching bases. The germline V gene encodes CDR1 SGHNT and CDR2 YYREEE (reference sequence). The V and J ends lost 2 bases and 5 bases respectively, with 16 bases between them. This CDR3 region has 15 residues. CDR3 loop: CASSFRQPGPETQYF. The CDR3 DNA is TGTGCCAGCAGCTTCAGACAGCCCGGCCCGGAGACCCAGTACTTC.

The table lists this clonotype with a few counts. CDR3 amino acids: CSAHWGGGGETQYF. The DNA for the CDR3 is TGCAGCGCCCACTGGGGGGGTGGAGGGGAGACCCAGTACTTC. The genes are TRBV29-1 and TRBJ2-5, with 7 bases identical to TRBD2. V was clipped by 7 bases and J by 5 bases; unmatched bases: 13. The CDR3 has 14 residues. Germline assignment: CDR1 SQVTM and CDR2 ANQGSEA.

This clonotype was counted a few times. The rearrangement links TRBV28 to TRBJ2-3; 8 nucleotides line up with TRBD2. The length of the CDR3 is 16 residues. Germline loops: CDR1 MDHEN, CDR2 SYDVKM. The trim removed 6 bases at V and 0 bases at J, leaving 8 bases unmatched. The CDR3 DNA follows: TGTGCCAGCAGCGAAAATACTAGCGGCAGCACAGATACGCAGTATTTT. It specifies CASSENTSGSTDTQYF.

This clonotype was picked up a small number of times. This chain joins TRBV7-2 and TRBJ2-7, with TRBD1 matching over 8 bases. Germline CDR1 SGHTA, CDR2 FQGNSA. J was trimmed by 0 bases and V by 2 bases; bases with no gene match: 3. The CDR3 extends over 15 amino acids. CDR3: CASSLYGQGSYEQYF. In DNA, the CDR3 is TGTGCCAGCAGCTTATACGGACAGGGCTCCTACGAGCAGTACTTC.

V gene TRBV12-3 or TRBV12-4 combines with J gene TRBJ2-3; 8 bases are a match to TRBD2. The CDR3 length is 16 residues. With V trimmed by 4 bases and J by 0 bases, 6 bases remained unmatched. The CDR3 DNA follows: TGTGCCAGCAGTTGGGGACTAGATACTAGCACAGATACGCAGTATTTT. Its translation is CASSWGLDTSTDTQYF.

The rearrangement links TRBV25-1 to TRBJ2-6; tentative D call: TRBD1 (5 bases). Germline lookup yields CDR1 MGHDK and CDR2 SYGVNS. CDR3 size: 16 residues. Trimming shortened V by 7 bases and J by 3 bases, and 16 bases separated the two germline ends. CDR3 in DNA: TGTGCCAGCACCGGAGCAGGGAATCGTGGGGCCAACGTCCTGACTTTC. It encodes CASTGAGNRGANVLTF.

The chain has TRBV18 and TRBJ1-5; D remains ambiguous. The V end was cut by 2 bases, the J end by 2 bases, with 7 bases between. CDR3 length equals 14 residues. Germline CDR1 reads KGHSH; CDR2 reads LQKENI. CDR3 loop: CASSPGVGNQPQHF. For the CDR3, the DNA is TGTGCCAGCTCACCAGGGGTCGGCAATCAGCCCCAGCATTTT.

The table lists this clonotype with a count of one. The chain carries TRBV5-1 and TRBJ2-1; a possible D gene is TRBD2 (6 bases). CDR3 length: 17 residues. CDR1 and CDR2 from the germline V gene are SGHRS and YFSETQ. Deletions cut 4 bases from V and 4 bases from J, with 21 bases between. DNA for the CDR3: TGCGCCAGCAGCCAGGACCGGACTACCTTGCCGTACAATGAGCAGTTCTTC. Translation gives CASSQDRTTLPYNEQFF.

The chain's CDR3 is CSASLRGRGLGQDQPQHF. CDR3 in DNA: TGCAGTGCTAGCCTCAGGGGCAGGGGGCTTGGGCAGGATCAGCCCCAGCATTTT. The gene calls are TRBV20-1 and TRBJ1-5; 8 positions match TRBD1. The CDR3 runs to 18 residues. The V and J ends lost 3 bases and 5 bases, in that order; junction bases with no gene match: 18. In germline, CDR1 is DFQATT, CDR2 SNEGSKA (reference sequence).

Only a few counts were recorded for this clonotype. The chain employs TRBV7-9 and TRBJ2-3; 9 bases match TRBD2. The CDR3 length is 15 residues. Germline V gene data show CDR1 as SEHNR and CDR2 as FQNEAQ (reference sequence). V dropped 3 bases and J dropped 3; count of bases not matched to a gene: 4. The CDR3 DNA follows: TGTGCCAGCAGCTTCGCGGGGGGGCCAACAGATACGCAGTATTTT. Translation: CASSFAGGPTDTQYF.

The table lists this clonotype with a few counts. Here the CDR3 reads CASRRFGETQYF. In nucleotides, the CDR3 is TGTGCCAGCAGGAGGTTTGGAGAGACCCAGTACTTC. The chain combines TRBV11-2 with TRBJ2-5; D is undetermined. The ends were cut back, 6 bases at V and 4 bases at J, with 9 bases in the middle. This CDR3 has 12 amino acids. Germline V lookup: CDR1 SGHAT, CDR2 FQNNGV.

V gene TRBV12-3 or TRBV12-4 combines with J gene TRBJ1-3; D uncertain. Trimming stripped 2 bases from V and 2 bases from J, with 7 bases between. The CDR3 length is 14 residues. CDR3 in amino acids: CASSLLLTGNTIYF. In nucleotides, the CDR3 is TGTGCCAGCAGTTTACTCTTGACTGGAAACACCATATATTTT.

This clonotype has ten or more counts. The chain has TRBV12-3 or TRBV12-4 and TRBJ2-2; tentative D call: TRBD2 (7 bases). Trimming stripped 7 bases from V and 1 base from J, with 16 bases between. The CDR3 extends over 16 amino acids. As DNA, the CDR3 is TGTGCCAGCACTCATCGAGGGGGGGTGAACACCGGGGAGCTGTTTTTT. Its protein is CASTHRGGVNTGELFF.

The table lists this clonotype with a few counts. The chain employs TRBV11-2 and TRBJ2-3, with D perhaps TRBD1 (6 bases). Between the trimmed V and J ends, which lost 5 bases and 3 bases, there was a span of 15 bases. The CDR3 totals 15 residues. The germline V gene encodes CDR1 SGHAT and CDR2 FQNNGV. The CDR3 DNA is TGTGCCAGCAGCGGGTGGGCGAGGGGGACAGATACGCAGTATTTT. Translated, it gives CASSGWARGTDTQYF.